The 15 T cell receptor beta chains below all came from one sample that was sequenced in a study of CD8+ T cells in alopecia areata. Reverse transcription of extracted RNA yielded cDNA, which provided the sequencing template. Profiling relied on immunoSEQ multiplex PCR, and the TCRdb table lists in-frame clones only, not all of them. The data contain some 190,000 clones, approximately 51% of them seen just once; the ten biggest clones take up over 9%. Indicated treatment: oral pan-JAK inhibitor, 5-10 mg twice daily. The sequencing used CD8+ T cells sorted from blood, collected at roughly week 53, from a patient treated with tofacitinib. The receptors derive from a human donor with alopecia areata.

The chain recombines TRBV21-1 with TRBJ1-2; the table's D call of TRBD1 was not tested on the DNA. TRBV21-1 is deemed a pseudogene. CDR3 length equals 12 residues. The CDR3, as DNA: TGTGCCAGCAGACAGGCAACCTATGGCTACACCTTC. This translates into CASRQATYGYTF.

This clone has a handful of counts. The chain carries TRBV9 and TRBJ1-1; D is ambiguous. Looked up from germline, CDR1 is SGDLS and CDR2 is YYNGEE. The CDR3 extends over 13 amino acids. Between the trimmed V and J ends, which lost 4 bases and 1 base, there was a span of 8 bases. CDR3 protein: CASSPTGNTEAFF. The DNA of the CDR3 is TGTGCCAGCAGCCCCACTGGGAACACTGAAGCTTTCTTT.

The chain is built from TRBV6-5 and TRBJ1-5; D is unclear. The CDR3 is 12 residues long. CDR1 is MNHEY, CDR2 SVGAGI, per germline. The V gene lost 7 bases and the J gene lost 2 bases, with 6 bases spanning the gap. CDR3 nucleotides: TGTGCCAGCACAACGGGCAATCAGCCCCAGCATTTT. Its translation is CASTTGNQPQHF.

The chain carries TRBV29-1 and TRBJ1-2; D is uncertain. CDR3 length: 14 residues. CDR1 and CDR2 (germline): SQVTM, ANQGSEA. With 1 base removed from V and 0 bases from J, the gap between germline ends came to 9 bases. CDR3 protein: CSVEGKAANYGYTF. DNA of the CDR3: TGCAGCGTTGAAGGGAAGGCAGCTAACTATGGCTACACCTTC.

The chain uses TRBV5-1 and TRBJ2-3; 8 bases align to TRBD1. V shed 4 bases and J 0 bases; nucleotides not matched to a gene: 7. The CDR3 spans 16 residues. Germline V gene data show CDR1 as SGHRS and CDR2 as YFSETQ. CDR3 coding DNA: TGCGCCAGCAGCATAGACAGGGGATACAGCACAGATACGCAGTATTTT. It codes for CASSIDRGYSTDTQYF. Full variable domain (rest looked up from reference TRBV5-1 and TRBJ2-3): KAGVTQTPRYLIKTRGQQVTLSCSPISGHRSVSWYQQTPGQGLQFLFEYFSETQRNKGNFPGRFSGRQFSNSRSEMNVSTLELGDSALYLCASSIDRGYSTDTQYFGPGTRLTVL.

This sequence joins TRBV6-6 and TRBJ2-7, with 9 bases matching TRBD2. There are 15 residues in the CDR3. Losses at the gene ends were 6 bases for V and 2 bases for J; bases not matched to a gene: 8. The germline gives CDR1 MNHNY, CDR2 SVGAGI (reference sequence). The CDR3 protein is CASRLIAGDPYEQYF. The CDR3 DNA is TGTGCCAGCAGGTTGATAGCGGGGGATCCCTACGAGCAGTACTTC.

The chain links TRBV5-1 to TRBJ2-3; TRBD1 matches at 7 bases. Germline CDR1 SGHRS, CDR2 YFSETQ. Unmatched junction bases numbered 12, after V lost 0 bases and J lost 8 bases. The CDR3 is 16 amino acids. The CDR3 DNA reads TGCGCCAGCAGCTTGGAGGTCAGAGGGGGCCCCGGTACGCAGTATTTT. Its translation is CASSLEVRGGPGTQYF.

The chain links TRBV5-1 to TRBJ2-5; D remains ambiguous. This CDR3 region has 14 residues. Trimming stripped 2 bases from V and 1 base from J, with 9 bases between. Germline CDR1 and CDR2: SGHRS and YFSETQ. CDR3 region: CASSFGRFQETQYF. CDR3 DNA sequence: TGCGCCAGCAGCTTTGGCAGATTCCAAGAGACCCAGTACTTC.

The V call is TRBV27, the J call TRBJ2-5; 8 bases map to TRBD1. Germline assignment: CDR1 MNHEY and CDR2 SMNVEV (reference sequence). The CDR3 runs 15 residues. After removal of 10 bases from V and 5 bases from J, the junction contained 15 bases not matched to a gene. As DNA, the CDR3 is TGTGCCACGTCTATGGACAGGGACACTATTGAGACCCAGTACTTC. Residues: CATSMDRDTIETQYF.

The chain joins TRBV20-1 to TRBJ1-1, with D hard to call. Germline lookup yields CDR1 DFQATT and CDR2 SNEGSKA (reference sequence). The V end was cut by 5 bases, the J end by 6 bases, with 10 bases between. The CDR3 extends over 11 amino acids. The CDR3 bases are TGCAGTGCTCCCCCCGGTGCTGAAGCTTTCTTT. This sequence encodes CSAPPGAEAFF.

The chain employs TRBV6-4 and TRBJ2-2; TRBD1 agrees at 8 bases. CDR3 length: 14 residues. Per the germline V gene, CDR1 is MRHNA and CDR2 is SNTAGT. V lost 2 bases and J lost 4; bases outside the gene matches: 0. The CDR3 loop is CASSDGQGTGELFF. The CDR3 DNA reads TGTGCCAGCAGTGACGGACAGGGCACCGGGGAGCTGTTTTTT.

V usage is TRBV4-1 and J usage is TRBJ2-3; TRBD1 aligns across 9 bases. The CDR3 spans 16 residues. Germline V gene sequence: CDR1 MGHRA, CDR2 YSYEKL. V shed 4 bases, J shed 3 bases, and the junction held 8 bases outside the gene matches. The CDR3 loop reads CASSPGQGNPTDTQYF. Written as DNA, the CDR3 is TGCGCCAGCAGCCCGGGACAGGGAAACCCGACAGATACGCAGTATTTT.

This clone came up a few times. The chain is built from TRBV7-2 and TRBJ2-7, with 7 bases aligning to TRBD2. This CDR3 comprises 13 residues. From germline, CDR1 is SGHTA and CDR2 FQGNSA. The V and J ends lost 3 bases and 3 bases, in that order; junction bases with no gene match: 2. CDR3 protein: CASSFQRGYEQYF. The CDR3 DNA sequence: TGTGCCAGCAGCTTTCAGCGGGGCTACGAGCAGTACTTC.

This chain links TRBV5-1 with TRBJ1-1; the D is unclear. V was shortened by 0 bases and J by 0 bases, with 12 bases between the two germline ends. The germline gives CDR1 SGHRS, CDR2 YFSETQ. This CDR3 spans 16 amino acids. CDR3 nucleotide sequence: TGCGCCAGCAGCTTGGAGGGTTGGGGAGTGAACACTGAAGCTTTCTTT. Its translation: CASSLEGWGVNTEAFF.

In its sample, this clone was seen many times. This sample also contains other DNA sequences that code for the same CDR3. The genes are TRBV7-9 and TRBJ2-7, with D perhaps matching TRBD1 or TRBD2 (5 bases each). Deletions cut 5 bases from V and 3 bases from J, with 11 bases between. Germline values: CDR1 SEHNR, CDR2 FQNEAQ (reference sequence). CDR3 length equals 13 residues. CDR3: CASSPGPNYEQYF. The CDR3 DNA reads as TGTGCCAGCAGCCCGGGGCCCAACTACGAGCAGTACTTC.